The clone carrying this T cell receptor beta chain has ten or more counts. These data originate in a study of molecular identifiers for immune sequencing clone quantification. TCRdb re-called the PCR reads through MiXCR, storing one row per CDR3 protein. The sample has more than 300,000 distinct CDR3 sequences, around a fifth seen once. The CDR3 totals 19 residues. V was clipped by 2 bases and J by 0 bases, with 17 bases between them. The source of this sequence is a human donor in good health. Some libraries in this study had Jurkat cell RNA spiked in. Source material: naive CD8+ T cells from blood, with Jurkat cell RNA spiked in. Subset noted: FACS-sorted CD8+CD4-CCR7+CD45RA+ naive T cells. V usage is TRBV12-3 or TRBV12-4 and J usage is TRBJ2-6; D is uncertain. DNA of the CDR3: TGTGCCAGCAGTTTATTCATAGGAGCTGGAGACTCTGGGGCCAACGTCCTGACTTTC. Translating gives CASSLFIGAGDSGANVLTF.